This T cell receptor beta chain derives from a study of blood T cell repertoires in COVID-19. The overall study: Sources were T cells, B-cell-depleted T cells, or PBMCs; the material itself was cDNA or gDNA.

The Seattle patients, enrolled during active infection, were followed longitudinally. Clones were read by immunoSEQ multiplex PCR, and TCRdb kept only the in-frame ones, dropping some. The sample lists tens of thousands of clones; about 85% were seen once. Material: peripheral blood. The clonotype was recovered from a woman aged 45-59 years with COVID-19, enrolled during active disease.

CDR3 sequence: CASSTLLAGVSYTGELFF. CDR3 DNA sequence: TGTGCCAGCAGCACATTACTAGCGGGAGTAAGTTACACCGGGGAGCTGTTTTTT. The V and J genes are TRBV28 and TRBJ2-2, with 11 bases fitting TRBD2. CDR1 is MDHEN, CDR2 SYDVKM, per germline. V trimming: 6 bases; J trimming: 3 bases; junction bases outside the gene matches: 12. This CDR3 region has 18 residues.